This T cell receptor (beta chain) was profiled in a study of blood T cell repertoires in COVID-19. The CDR3 sequence is 14 residues long. The germline V and J ends were trimmed by 8 bases and 4 bases, with 18 bases remaining between them. CDR1 is SEHNR, CDR2 FQNEAQ, per germline (reference sequence). The protocol was immunoSEQ multiplex PCR, while the TCRdb copy is restricted to in-frame clones and leaves out a portion. The sample lists 89,000 or so clones, nearly 95% seen once, with 4% to 5.5% in the top ten. The count of this clone is one. The clonotype comes from a human donor with active COVID-19. The donor label of this sample is uncertain. The specimen sequenced was peripheral blood. The V and J genes are TRBV7-9 and TRBJ2-7, with D perhaps TRBD2 (5 bases). In nucleotides, the CDR3 is TGTGCCAGCCTGAAGGGCCTAGGGAGTTACGAGCAGTACTTC. Its protein is CASLKGLGSYEQYF.